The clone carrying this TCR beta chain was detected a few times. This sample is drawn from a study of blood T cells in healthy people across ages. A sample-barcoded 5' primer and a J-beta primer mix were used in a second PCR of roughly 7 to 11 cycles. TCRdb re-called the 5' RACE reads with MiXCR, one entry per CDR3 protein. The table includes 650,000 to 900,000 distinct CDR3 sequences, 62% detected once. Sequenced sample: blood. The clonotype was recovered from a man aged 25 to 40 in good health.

CDR3 residues: CASSLGPGNTDTQYF. Written as DNA, the CDR3 is TGCGCCAGCAGCTTGGGGCCGGGAAACACAGATACGCAGTATTTT. This rearrangement joins TRBV5-1 to TRBJ2-3; perhaps TRBD2 as D (5 bases). V lost 0 bases to trimming and J lost 2 bases, with 10 bases between them. The CDR3 length is 15 residues. Per the germline V gene, CDR1 is SGHRS and CDR2 is YFSETQ.